This T cell receptor beta chain was sequenced during a study of response to subunit inactivated influenza vaccine. Notes on the study in general: The authors put forward the suggestion that each seasonal influenza vaccination may bring in only a limited number of new T cells.

About this clonotype: Antigen: not known.

TCRdb re-called the RT-PCR reads through MiXCR, storing one row per CDR3 protein. The sample records under 200,000 distinct CDR3 sequences, roughly a tenth being singletons. Unmatched junction bases numbered 5, after V lost 6 bases and J lost 4 bases. CDR3 length equals 16 residues. Per germline, CDR1 MNHEY and CDR2 SMNVEV (reference sequence). J is TRBJ2-3 and V is TRBV27; 15 bases agree with TRBD2. This sample comprised non-naive T cells sorted from PBMCs, obtained 35 to 45 days after vaccination. This receptor was identified in a man in his fifties who received an inactivated influenza vaccine. CDR3 protein: CASRRTSGRVPDTQYF. The DNA for the CDR3 is TGTGCCAGCAGGCGGACTAGCGGGAGGGTGCCAGATACGCAGTATTTT.